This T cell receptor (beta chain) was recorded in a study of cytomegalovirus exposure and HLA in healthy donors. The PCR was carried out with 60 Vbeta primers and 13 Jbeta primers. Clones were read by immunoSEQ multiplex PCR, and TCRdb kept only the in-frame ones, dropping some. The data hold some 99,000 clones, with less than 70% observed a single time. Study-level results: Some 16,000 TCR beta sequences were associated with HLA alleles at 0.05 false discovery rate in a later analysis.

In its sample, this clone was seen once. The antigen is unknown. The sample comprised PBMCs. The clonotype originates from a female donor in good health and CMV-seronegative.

CDR3 sequence reads: CASSASSGANVLTF. DNA of the CDR3: TGTGCCAGCAGTGCGAGCTCTGGGGCCAACGTCCTGACTTTC. The genes are TRBV25-1 and TRBJ2-6; no clear D. V was cut by 4 bases and J by 0 bases, with 4 bases left in between. The germline CDR1 and CDR2 sequences are MGHDK and SYGVNS. The CDR3 runs 14 residues. Full variable domain (remainder filled in from reference TRBV25-1 and TRBJ2-6): EADIYQTPRYLVIGTGKKITLECSQTMGHDKMYWYQQDPGMELHLIHYSYGVNSTEKGDLSSESTVSRIRTEHFPLTLESARPSHTSQYLCASSASSGANVLTFGAGSRLTVL.